These T cell receptor beta chains were read from a single sample in a study of T cell changes during pregnancy in multiple sclerosis. Here immunoSEQ multiplex PCR was the method, and the copy in TCRdb shows in-frame clones only, minus some. Found here are 40,000 or so clones, roughly nine tenths of them singletons; the top ten hold less than 1.5%. The material sequenced was peripheral blood, taken before pregnancy. The receptors stem from a female donor with multiple sclerosis, enrolled in a pregnancy study. Each CDR3 is given with its conserved first and last residue. A D gene is named only where the DNA matches it firmly. Expanded clones are given a class, and other clones once, few, many or no size at all.

cdr3_nt cdr3_aa j_call d_call v_call clone_size
TGTGCCAGCAGCTTCTATGGGGCTAGCGGAGCTTACGAGCAGTACTTC CASSFYGASGAYEQYF TRBJ2-7 TRBD2 TRBV5-6 NA
TGTGCCAGCAGACGACAGGAGACCTCCTACGAGCAGTACTTC CASRRQETSYEQYF TRBJ2-7 NA TRBV7-8 NA
TGTGCCAGCAGCCCGAGGGCAGCTAAGAACACCGGGGAGCTGTTTTTT CASSPRAAKNTGELFF TRBJ2-2 NA TRBV9 NA
TGTGCCAGCAGACTAGAAGTGCAGTATTTT CASRLEVQYF TRBJ2-3 NA TRBV5-8 NA
TGTGCCTGGGACCGCGGAGGAACGGGCTACAATGAGCAGTTCTTC CAWDRGGTGYNEQFF TRBJ2-1 NA TRBV30 NA
TGTGCCAGCTCACCACCGACAACTAGGACAGATACGCAGTATTTT CASSPPTTRTDTQYF TRBJ2-3 NA TRBV18 NA
TGTGCCAGCAGTGAAGGCTTTCGCGCTAGCTCCTACAATGAGCAGTTCTTC CASSEGFRASSYNEQFF TRBJ2-1 NA TRBV6-1 NA
TGTGCCTGCTCCGCCCTAGCGGGAGCCGGGGAGCTGTTTTTT CACSALAGAGELFF TRBJ2-2 TRBD2 TRBV30 NA
TGTGCCAGCAGCTCATACAGGGATGAAGAAAAACTGTTTTTT CASSSYRDEEKLFF TRBJ1-4 NA TRBV7-9 NA
TGTGCCAGCTCACCATCGTTCGAGAACAATGAGCAGTTCTTC CASSPSFENNEQFF TRBJ2-1 NA TRBV18 NA
TGTGCCAGCAGCCATATCGGGTCGGGAAATGAAAAACTGTTTTTT CASSHIGSGNEKLFF TRBJ1-4 NA TRBV5-6 NA
TGTGCCAGCAGCCCGCCAGGTCAGCCCCAGCATTTT CASSPPGQPQHF TRBJ1-5 NA TRBV7-2 NA
TGTGCCAGCAGCCCTTCGGGGGGAGGGCCGATAGAGACCCAGTACTTC CASSPSGGGPIETQYF TRBJ2-5 TRBD2 TRBV7-2 NA
TGTGCCAGCAGTGAATTTCTGACAGGGGGATACGAGCAGTACTTC CASSEFLTGGYEQYF TRBJ2-7 TRBD1 TRBV6-1 NA
TGTGCCAGCAGCCAAGAAGAACTAGCGCCCAACCAAATCCGAGATACGCAGTATTTT CASSQEELAPNQIRDTQYF TRBJ2-3 TRBD2 TRBV4-2 NA
TGTGCCAGCTCATCGACAGGGTTTGTCTACGAGCAGTACTTC CASSSTGFVYEQYF TRBJ2-7 TRBD1 TRBV18 NA
TGCGCCAGCAGCCAAAACTTACAGCAAATGAACACTGAAGCTTTCTTT CASSQNLQQMNTEAFF TRBJ1-1 NA TRBV5-1 NA
TGTGCCAGCAGTTTATGGGGACAGTCCTATGGCTACACCTTC CASSLWGQSYGYTF TRBJ1-2 TRBD1 TRBV28 NA
TGTGCCAGCAGCCAAGACCTCGGCTCTGGGGCCAACGTCCTGACTTTC CASSQDLGSGANVLTF TRBJ2-6 NA TRBV4-2 few
TGCAGCGTTACTCTAGCGGGGATCTCCTACGAGCAGTACTTC CSVTLAGISYEQYF TRBJ2-7 TRBD2 TRBV29-1 once
TGTGCCATCAGTGCCGACAGCTTTGAGACCCAGTACTTC CAISADSFETQYF TRBJ2-5 NA TRBV10-3 NA
TGTGCCAGCAGTCCGCCCGGGACAGGGTACTACGAGCAGTACTTC CASSPPGTGYYEQYF TRBJ2-7 TRBD1 TRBV28 NA
TGTGCCAGCAGGACCGAAACAGGGGCCACTGAAGCTTTCTTT CASRTETGATEAFF TRBJ1-1 TRBD1 TRBV27 NA
TGTGCCAGCAGTTTAAGGCGGGAGAGGAGCACAGATACGCAGTATTTT CASSLRRERSTDTQYF TRBJ2-3 TRBD2 TRBV27 NA
TGTGCCAGCAGTCGTCGACAGGTTGGCAATCAGCCCCAGCATTTT CASSRRQVGNQPQHF TRBJ1-5 NA TRBV28 NA
TGTGCCAGCAGTTCCGGGACTAGCGGCGTCAATGAGCAGTTCTTC CASSSGTSGVNEQFF TRBJ2-1 TRBD2 TRBV6-6 NA
TGTGCCAGCAGCCCACCGGGGTCCCAAGAGACCCAGTACTTC CASSPPGSQETQYF TRBJ2-5 NA TRBV7-9 NA
TGCGCCAGCAGCTTGACAGGGGACGAGCAGTACTTC CASSLTGDEQYF TRBJ2-7 TRBD1 TRBV5-1 NA
TGTGCCAGCAGCCTTGTAGCGGGACTGAACACCGGGGAGCTGTTTTTT CASSLVAGLNTGELFF TRBJ2-2 TRBD2 TRBV4-2 NA
TGTGCCAGCAGCCGCCGGGACAGGCCGATCAACGAGCAGTACTTC CASSRRDRPINEQYF TRBJ2-7 TRBD1 TRBV5-6 NA
TGTGCCAGCAGCCCCCTCGACAGGGGGTTGACCGGGGAGCTGTTTTTT CASSPLDRGLTGELFF TRBJ2-2 TRBD1 TRBV25-1 NA
TGTGCCAGCAGTTCGCGGGAGGAAAACTACGAGCAGTACTTC CASSSREENYEQYF TRBJ2-7 TRBD2 TRBV6-6 NA
TGTGCCAGCAGCCCTCGGGGGGCTGGAAACACCATATATTTT CASSPRGAGNTIYF TRBJ1-3 NA TRBV7-9 NA
TGTGCCAGCAGCCCGGGACTAGCGGATTCCTACGAGCAGTACTTC CASSPGLADSYEQYF TRBJ2-7 TRBD2 TRBV11-2 NA
TGTGCCAGTAGTATAGTGTCCGGCACAGATACGCAGTATTTT CASSIVSGTDTQYF TRBJ2-3 NA TRBV19 once
TGTGCCAGCTCACCATCCAGGGGGGAGACCCAGTACTTC CASSPSRGETQYF TRBJ2-5 TRBD1 TRBV18 NA
TGTGCCAGCAGCCTGGGACAGGATTTTAACTATGGCTACACCTTC CASSLGQDFNYGYTF TRBJ1-2 TRBD1 TRBV5-6 NA
TGCGCCAGCAGCGTCGACTTGGGTCAGCCCCAGCATTTT CASSVDLGQPQHF TRBJ1-5 NA TRBV5-1 NA
TGTGCCAGCAGTACACAGGGGTTTAGCAATCAGCCCCAGCATTTT CASSTQGFSNQPQHF TRBJ1-5 TRBD1 TRBV6-5 NA
TGCGCCAGCAGCCAAGAGGAGGGGGCCGGCTCCTACGAGCAGTACTTC CASSQEEGAGSYEQYF TRBJ2-7 NA TRBV4-3 once
TGTGCCAGCAGACGACAGGGACGGACCTACAATGAGCAGTTCTTC CASRRQGRTYNEQFF TRBJ2-1 TRBD1 TRBV6-5 NA
TGTGCCAGCAGCTTGACTAGCGGGACTCTCAATGAGCAGTTCTTC CASSLTSGTLNEQFF TRBJ2-1 TRBD2 TRBV13 NA
TGCGCCAGCAGCTTGCGGGAGGGCCGGAGGGAGACCCAGTACTTC CASSLREGRRETQYF TRBJ2-5 TRBD2 TRBV5-1 NA
TGTGCCAGTAGTACAGGGACAGACACCTTCCAAGAGACCCAGTACTTC CASSTGTDTFQETQYF TRBJ2-5 TRBD1 TRBV19 NA
TGTGCCAGCAGTTACTCCGACTATGGCTACACCTTC CASSYSDYGYTF TRBJ1-2 NA TRBV6-5 NA
TGTGCCAGCAGCGTAGGGCCTGACTACTACGAGCAGTACTTC CASSVGPDYYEQYF TRBJ2-7 NA TRBV9 NA
TGTGCCAGCAGCACCCGGGACTTCCCGGCGAATGAGCAGTTCTTC CASSTRDFPANEQFF TRBJ2-1 NA TRBV9 NA
TGTGCCAGCAGTTATCGGCTAGCTAGCACAGATACGCAGTATTTT CASSYRLASTDTQYF TRBJ2-3 NA TRBV6-6 NA
TGTGCCAGCAGCTTGCGGTCGACATCTGGGTATGAAGCTTTCTTT CASSLRSTSGYEAFF TRBJ1-1 NA TRBV5-6 few
TGTGCCAGCAGCTTAGATAGAGTACAGCCGAACACTGAAGCTTTCTTT CASSLDRVQPNTEAFF TRBJ1-1 NA TRBV7-3 NA